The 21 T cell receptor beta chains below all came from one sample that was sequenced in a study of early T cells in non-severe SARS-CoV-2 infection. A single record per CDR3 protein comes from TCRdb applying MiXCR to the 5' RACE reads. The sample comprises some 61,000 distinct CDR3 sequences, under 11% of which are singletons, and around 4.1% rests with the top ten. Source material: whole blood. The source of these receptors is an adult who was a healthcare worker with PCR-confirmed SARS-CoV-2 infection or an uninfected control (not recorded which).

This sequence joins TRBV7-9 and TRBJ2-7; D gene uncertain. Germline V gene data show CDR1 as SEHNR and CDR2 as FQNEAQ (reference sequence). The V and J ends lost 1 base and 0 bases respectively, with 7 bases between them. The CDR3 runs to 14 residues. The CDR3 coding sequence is TGTGCCAGCAGCTTAGGTCCAGGCTCCTACGAGCAGTACTTC. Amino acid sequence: CASSLGPGSYEQYF.

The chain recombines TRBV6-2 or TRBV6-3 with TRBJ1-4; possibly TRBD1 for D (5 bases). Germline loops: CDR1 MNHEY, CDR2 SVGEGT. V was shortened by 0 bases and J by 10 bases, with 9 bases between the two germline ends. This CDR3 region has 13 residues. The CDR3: CASSYSDGGKLFF. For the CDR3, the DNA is TGTGCCAGCAGTTACTCGGACGGGGGAAAACTGTTTTTT.

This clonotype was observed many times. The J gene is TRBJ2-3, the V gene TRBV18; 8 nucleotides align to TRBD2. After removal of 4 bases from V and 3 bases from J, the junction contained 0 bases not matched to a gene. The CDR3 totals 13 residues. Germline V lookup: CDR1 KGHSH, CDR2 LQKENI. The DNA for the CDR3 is TGTGCCAGCTCACTAGCGGGAACAGATACGCAGTATTTT. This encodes CASSLAGTDTQYF.

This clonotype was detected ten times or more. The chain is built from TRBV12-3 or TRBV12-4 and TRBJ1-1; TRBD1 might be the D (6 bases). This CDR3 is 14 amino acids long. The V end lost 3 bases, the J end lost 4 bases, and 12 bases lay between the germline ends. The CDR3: CASSFTGWGTEAFF. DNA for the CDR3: TGTGCCAGCAGTTTCACAGGGTGGGGCACTGAAGCTTTCTTT.

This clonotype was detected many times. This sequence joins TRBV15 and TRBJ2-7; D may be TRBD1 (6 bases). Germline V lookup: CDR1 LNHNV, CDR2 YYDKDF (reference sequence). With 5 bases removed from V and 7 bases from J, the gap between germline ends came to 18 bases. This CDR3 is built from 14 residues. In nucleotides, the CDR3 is TGTGCCACCAGCGACCACAGGGAATCGGGAGAGCAGTACTTC. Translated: CATSDHRESGEQYF.

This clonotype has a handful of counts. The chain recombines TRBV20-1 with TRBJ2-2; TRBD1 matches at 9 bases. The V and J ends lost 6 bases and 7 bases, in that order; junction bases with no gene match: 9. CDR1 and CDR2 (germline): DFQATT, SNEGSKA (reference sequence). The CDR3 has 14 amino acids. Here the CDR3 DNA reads TGCAGTGCATTCCGGGACAGGGACGGCGGGGAGCTGTTTTTT. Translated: CSAFRDRDGGELFF.

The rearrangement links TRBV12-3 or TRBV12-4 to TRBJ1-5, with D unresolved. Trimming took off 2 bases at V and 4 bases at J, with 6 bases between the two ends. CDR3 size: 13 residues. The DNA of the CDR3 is TGTGCCAGCAGTTTAACGGTGAATCAGCCCCAGCATTTT. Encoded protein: CASSLTVNQPQHF.

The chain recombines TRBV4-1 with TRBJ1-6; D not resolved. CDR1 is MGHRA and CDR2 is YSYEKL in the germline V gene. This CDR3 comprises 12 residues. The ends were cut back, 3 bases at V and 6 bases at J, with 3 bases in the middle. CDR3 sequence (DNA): TGCGCCAGCAGCCACCCTAATTCACCCCTCCACTTT. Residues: CASSHPNSPLHF.

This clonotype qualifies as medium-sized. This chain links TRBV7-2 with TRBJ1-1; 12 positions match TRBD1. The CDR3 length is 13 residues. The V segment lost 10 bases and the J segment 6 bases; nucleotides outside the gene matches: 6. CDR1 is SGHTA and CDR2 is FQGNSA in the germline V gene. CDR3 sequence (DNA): TGTGCCAACACCGGGACAGGGGGCCCTGAAGCTTTCTTT. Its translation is CANTGTGGPEAFF.

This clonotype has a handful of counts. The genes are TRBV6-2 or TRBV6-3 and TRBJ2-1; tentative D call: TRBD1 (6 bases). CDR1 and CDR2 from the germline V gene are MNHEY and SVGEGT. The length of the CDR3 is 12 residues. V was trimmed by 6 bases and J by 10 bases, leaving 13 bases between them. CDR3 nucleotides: TGTGCCAGCAGACCCGACAGGAACGAGCAGTTCTTC. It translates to CASRPDRNEQFF.

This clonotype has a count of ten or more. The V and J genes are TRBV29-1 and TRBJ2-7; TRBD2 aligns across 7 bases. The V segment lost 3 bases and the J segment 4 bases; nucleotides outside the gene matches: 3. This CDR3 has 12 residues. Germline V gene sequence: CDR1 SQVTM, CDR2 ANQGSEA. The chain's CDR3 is CSVEVAGYEQYF. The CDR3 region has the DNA TGCAGCGTTGAGGTAGCGGGTTACGAGCAGTACTTC.

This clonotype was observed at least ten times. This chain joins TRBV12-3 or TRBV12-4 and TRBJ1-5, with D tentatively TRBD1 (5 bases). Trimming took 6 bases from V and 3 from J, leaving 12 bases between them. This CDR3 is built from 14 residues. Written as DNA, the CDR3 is TGTGCCAGCAGAGCGGGGGTGATCAATCAGCCCCAGCATTTT. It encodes CASRAGVINQPQHF.

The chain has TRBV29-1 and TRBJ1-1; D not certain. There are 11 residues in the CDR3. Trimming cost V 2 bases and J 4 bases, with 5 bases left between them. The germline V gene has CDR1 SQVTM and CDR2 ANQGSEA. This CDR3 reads CSVEYPTEAFF. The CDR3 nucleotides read TGCAGCGTTGAATATCCCACTGAAGCTTTCTTT.

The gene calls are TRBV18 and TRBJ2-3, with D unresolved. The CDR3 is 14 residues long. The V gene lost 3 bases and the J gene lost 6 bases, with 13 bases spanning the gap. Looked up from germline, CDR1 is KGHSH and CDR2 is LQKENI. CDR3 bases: TGTGCCAGCTCACCTTTGAGTGGCGTGGATACGCAGTATTTT. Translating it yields CASSPLSGVDTQYF.

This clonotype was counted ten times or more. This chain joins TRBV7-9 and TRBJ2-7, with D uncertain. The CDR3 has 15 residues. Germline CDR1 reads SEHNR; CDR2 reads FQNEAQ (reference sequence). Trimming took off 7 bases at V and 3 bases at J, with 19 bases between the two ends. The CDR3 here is CASNPFGGGSYEQYF. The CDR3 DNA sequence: TGTGCCAGCAATCCCTTCGGCGGCGGAAGCTACGAGCAGTACTTC.

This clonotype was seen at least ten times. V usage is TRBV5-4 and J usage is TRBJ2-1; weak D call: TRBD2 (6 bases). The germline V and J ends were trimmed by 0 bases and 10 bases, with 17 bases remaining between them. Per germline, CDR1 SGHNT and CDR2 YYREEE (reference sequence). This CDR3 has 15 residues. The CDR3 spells CASSLGGRSLSEQFF. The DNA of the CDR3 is TGTGCCAGCAGCTTGGGAGGGAGGTCCCTCAGCGAGCAGTTCTTC. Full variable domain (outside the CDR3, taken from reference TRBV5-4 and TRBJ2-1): ETGVTQSPTHLIKTRGQQVTLRCSSQSGHNTVSWYQQALGQGPQFIFQYYREEENGRGNFPPRFSGLQFPNYSSELNVNALELDDSALYLCASSLGGRSLSEQFFGPGTRLTVL.

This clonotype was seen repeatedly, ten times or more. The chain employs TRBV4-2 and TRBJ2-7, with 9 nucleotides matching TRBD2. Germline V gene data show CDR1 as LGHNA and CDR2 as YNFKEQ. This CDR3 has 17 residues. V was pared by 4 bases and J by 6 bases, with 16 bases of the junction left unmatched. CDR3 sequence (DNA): TGTGCCAGCAGCCGAGAGAGGGGCGGGGGGGAACCACGCGAGCAGTACTTC. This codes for CASSRERGGGEPREQYF.

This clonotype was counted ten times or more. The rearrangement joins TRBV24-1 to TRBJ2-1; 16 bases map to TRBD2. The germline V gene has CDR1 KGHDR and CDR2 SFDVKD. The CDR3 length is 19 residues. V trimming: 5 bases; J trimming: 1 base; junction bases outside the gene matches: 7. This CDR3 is CATSVPGLAGGMSYNEQFF. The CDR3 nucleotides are TGTGCCACCAGTGTCCCGGGACTAGCGGGAGGGATGTCCTACAATGAGCAGTTCTTC.

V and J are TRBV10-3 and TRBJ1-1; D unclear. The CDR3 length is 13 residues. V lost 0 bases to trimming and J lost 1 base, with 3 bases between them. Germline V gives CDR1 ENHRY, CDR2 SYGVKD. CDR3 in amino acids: CAISESRNTEAFF. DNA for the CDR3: TGTGCCATCAGTGAGTCTAGGAACACTGAAGCTTTCTTT.

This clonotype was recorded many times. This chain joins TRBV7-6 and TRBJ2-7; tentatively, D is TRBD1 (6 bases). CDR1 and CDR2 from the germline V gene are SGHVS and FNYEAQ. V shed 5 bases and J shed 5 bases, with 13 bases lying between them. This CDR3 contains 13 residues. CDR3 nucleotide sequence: TGTGCCAGCAGCCTCAGGGGTCGGAACGAGCAGTACTTC. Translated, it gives CASSLRGRNEQYF.

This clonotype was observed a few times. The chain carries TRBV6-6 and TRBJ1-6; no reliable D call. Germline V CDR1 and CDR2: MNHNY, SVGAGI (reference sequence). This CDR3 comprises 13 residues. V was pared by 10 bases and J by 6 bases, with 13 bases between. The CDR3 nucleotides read TGTGCCACCACCGCCAAGGGTAATTCACCCCTCCACTTT. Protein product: CATTAKGNSPLHF.